Shown below are 26 T cell receptor beta chains from a single sample sequenced in a study of T-cell reconstitution after alpha-beta-depleted transplantation in children (dated by TCRdb to 2015 to 2016). The receptor library was made with PCR. Instrument on record: Illumina HiSeq 2500. Molecular barcoding was employed in the preparation of TCR libraries, with unique molecular identifiers being used to normalize TCRbeta repertoire quantification. TCRdb applied fastp at Q25 and MiXCR to the public reads, then kept only in-frame beta chains. Entries that share a CDR3 protein sequence are merged under the most common genes and DNA. This sample has 550,000 to 800,000 distinct CDR3 sequences in its table, and about an eighth of those were observed once. The ten largest clones take up 0.75% to 0.85% of the sample. The meaning of the sample's treatment or condition label: allogeneic hematopoietic cell transplantation with graft depleted of TCRalphabeta T cells and CD19 B cells.

The specimen comprised PBMCs, sampled before TCRalphabeta/CD19-depleted stem cell transplant. The source is a girl aged 2 to 10 with congenital amegakaryocytic thrombocytopenia, due to receive a stem cell transplant.

This clonotype came up a few times. The chain links TRBV5-1 to TRBJ2-1, with no clear D. CDR1 and CDR2 (germline): SGHRS, YFSETQ. CDR3 length equals 13 residues. Trimming shortened V by 6 bases and J by 4 bases, and 11 bases separated the two germline ends. CDR3 sequence: CASIPPGYNEQFF. In DNA, the CDR3 is TGCGCCAGCATCCCACCGGGTTACAATGAGCAGTTCTTC.

This clonotype was detected ten times or more. The chain joins TRBV10-3 to TRBJ2-1, with D unresolved. Germline lookup yields CDR1 ENHRY and CDR2 SYGVKD. The CDR3 is 15 amino acids. V lost 0 bases to trimming and J lost 3 bases, with 9 bases between them. CDR3 in DNA: TGTGCCATCAGTGAGTCGACGGATTTCTACAATGAGCAGTTCTTC. Amino acids: CAISESTDFYNEQFF.

This rearrangement joins TRBV7-2 to TRBJ2-7; D is unresolved. The length of the CDR3 is 11 residues. Trimming took off 5 bases at V and 7 bases at J, with 9 bases between the two ends. Germline CDR1 reads SGHTA; CDR2 reads FQGNSA. The CDR3 loop reads CASSASREQYF. The CDR3 bases are TGTGCCAGCAGCGCCTCTAGGGAGCAGTACTTC.

This clonotype was counted at least ten times. This sequence joins TRBV7-7 and TRBJ2-1; no reliable D call. This CDR3 is built from 13 residues. Looked up from germline, CDR1 is SSHAT and CDR2 is FNYEAQ (reference sequence). V was cut by 2 bases and J by 8 bases, with 10 bases left in between. CDR3 sequence: CASSLLVGHEQFF. CDR3 bases: TGTGCCAGCAGCTTATTGGTGGGTCATGAGCAGTTCTTC.

On this clonotype itself: A much larger clone is a single base away; this may be a read error. V gene TRBV28 combines with J gene TRBJ1-6; perhaps TRBD1 as D (5 bases). The CDR3 loop spans 16 amino acids. CDR1 is MDHEN, CDR2 SYDVKM, per germline. CDR3 in amino acids: CASSLPGAGQDSSLHF. CDR3 in DNA: TGTGCCAGCAGTTTACCCGGGGCAGGGCAGGATTCATCCCTCCACTTT.

This clonotype was seen many times. The chain joins TRBV7-6 to TRBJ2-3; D ambiguous. The germline V and J ends were trimmed by 3 bases and 2 bases, with 6 bases remaining between them. Germline CDR1 reads SGHVS; CDR2 reads FNYEAQ. The CDR3 consists of 13 residues. This CDR3 is CASSLLLTDTQYF. The CDR3 coding sequence is TGTGCCAGCAGCTTGTTACTCACAGATACGCAGTATTTT.

V gene TRBV28 combines with J gene TRBJ2-5; 9 bases map to TRBD2. The V and J ends lost 7 bases and 5 bases, in that order; junction bases with no gene match: 2. This CDR3 is built from 12 residues. Germline CDR1 reads MDHEN; CDR2 reads SYDVKM. This CDR3 is CASNGLAETQYF. The CDR3 DNA is TGTGCCAGCAACGGACTAGCGGAGACCCAGTACTTC. The variable domain in full, completed from reference TRBV28 and TRBJ2-5, reads DVKVTQSSRYLVKRTGEKVFLECVQDMDHENMFWYRQDPGLGLRLIYFSYDVKMKEKGDIPEGYSVSREKKERFSLILESASTNQTSMYLCASNGLAETQYFGPGTRLLVL.

This clonotype was seen ten or more times. V usage is TRBV28 and J usage is TRBJ2-3; possibly TRBD2 for D (7 bases). The germline gives CDR1 MDHEN, CDR2 SYDVKM. V dropped 6 bases and J dropped 7 bases, with 29 bases sitting between them. The CDR3 loop spans 18 amino acids. This CDR3 is CASRSRTPQAGQRNTQYF. CDR3 in DNA: TGTGCCAGCAGATCCCGTACCCCTCAAGCGGGACAAAGAAATACGCAGTATTTT. Looking up the rest from reference TRBV28 and TRBJ2-3 gives the full variable domain: DVKVTQSSRYLVKRTGEKVFLECVQDMDHENMFWYRQDPGLGLRLIYFSYDVKMKEKGDIPEGYSVSREKKERFSLILESASTNQTSMYLCASRSRTPQAGQRNTQYFGPGTRLTVL.

With regard to this clonotype: One end of the junction fails to match germline, which may point to a read error. This chain joins TRBV20-1 and TRBJ2-7; 10 bases are shared with TRBD2. The DNA end favors TRBJ2-1, so the J call may be wrong. Germline V CDR1 and CDR2: DFQATT, SNEGSKA (reference sequence). The CDR3 runs to 14 residues. This CDR3 is CSTRDLAGDHEQFF. Here the CDR3 DNA reads TGCAGTACTAGAGATCTAGCGGGAGACCACGAGCAGTTCTTC.

At least ten counts were recorded for this clonotype. The genes are TRBV12-3 or TRBV12-4 and TRBJ2-5; 8 bases are shared with TRBD2. J lost 1 base, V lost 6 bases, and 4 bases had no gene match. The CDR3 runs to 14 residues. CDR3 amino acids: CASSLSGSQETQYF. In nucleotides, the CDR3 is TGTGCCAGCAGCTTAAGCGGGAGCCAAGAGACCCAGTACTTC.

This clonotype was counted ten times or more. The V and J genes are TRBV20-1 and TRBJ2-7; D is unclear. Germline V lookup: CDR1 DFQATT, CDR2 SNEGSKA (reference sequence). V lost 6 bases, J lost 2 bases, and 11 bases lay in between. The CDR3 is 12 amino acids. The CDR3 nucleotides are TGCAGTGCCACTCTTTTCCCCTACGAGCAGTACTTC. This translates into CSATLFPYEQYF.

The V and J genes are TRBV3-1 and TRBJ1-1; perhaps TRBD1 as D (5 bases). Trimming took 1 base from V and 3 from J, leaving 9 bases between them. The CDR3 covers 14 residues. Germline V gene sequence: CDR1 LGHDT, CDR2 YNNKEL (reference sequence). The CDR3 DNA is TGTGCCAGCAGCCAAGTTTTAGGGGACACTGAAGCTTTCTTT. This encodes CASSQVLGDTEAFF.

This clonotype was seen repeatedly, ten times or more. This rearrangement joins TRBV20-1 to TRBJ2-7, with 12 bases matching TRBD2. V shed 2 bases and J 1 base; nucleotides not matched to a gene: 9. The CDR3 is 17 residues long. Germline CDR1 is DFQATT and CDR2 is SNEGSKA (reference sequence). CDR3 protein: CSARTSGRPGMSYEQYF. The CDR3 bases are TGCAGTGCTAGAACTAGCGGGAGGCCGGGCATGTCCTACGAGCAGTACTTC.

The table lists this clonotype with many counts. The chain employs TRBV5-1 and TRBJ2-1; TRBD2 might be the D (5 bases). CDR1 SGHRS and CDR2 YFSETQ come from the germline V gene. The CDR3 length is 11 residues. V dropped 9 bases and J dropped 6 bases, with 10 bases sitting between them. The CDR3 DNA sequence: TGCGCCACCGGACTGGGCAATGAGCAGTTCTTC. As protein: CATGLGNEQFF.

This chain's CDR3 is CASSSGGTNTEAFF. Written as DNA, the CDR3 is TGTGCCAGCAGCTCAGGGGGAACGAACACTGAAGCTTTCTTT. The V and J genes are TRBV7-6 and TRBJ1-1, with 7 bases aligning to TRBD1. From germline, CDR1 is SGHVS and CDR2 FNYEAQ. The CDR3 runs 14 residues. Trimming cost V 4 bases and J 1 base; bases outside gene matches: 3.

This clonotype showed up many times. This sequence joins TRBV10-3 and TRBJ2-2; D is undetermined. Trimming took 7 bases from V and 4 from J, leaving 13 bases between them. The CDR3 consists of 14 residues. Looked up from germline, CDR1 is ENHRY and CDR2 is SYGVKD. In nucleotides, the CDR3 is TGTGCCATCAAGGTTTTGGGGTCCACCGGGGAGCTGTTTTTT. This translates into CAIKVLGSTGELFF.

The gene calls are TRBV10-3 and TRBJ2-3, with TRBD2 matching over 11 bases. Germline V gives CDR1 ENHRY, CDR2 SYGVKD. V was pared by 2 bases and J by 3 bases, with 1 base of the junction left unmatched. The CDR3 length is 15 residues. This chain's CDR3 is CAISERTSGTDTQYF. CDR3 DNA: TGTGCCATCAGTGAGCGGACTAGCGGGACAGATACGCAGTATTTT.

This clonotype was recorded a few times. This chain uses TRBV27 with TRBJ2-2, with a weak D call TRBD2 (5 bases). Trimming took off 1 base at V and 4 bases at J, with 10 bases between the two ends. Germline lookup yields CDR1 MNHEY and CDR2 SMNVEV (reference sequence). This CDR3 is 15 amino acids long. The CDR3 nucleotides read TGTGCCAGCAGTTTATATACTAGTGGCACCGGGGAGCTGTTTTTT. This encodes CASSLYTSGTGELFF.

The chain has TRBV20-1 and TRBJ2-2; D ambiguous. This CDR3 spans 12 amino acids. The V end lost 5 bases, the J end lost 3 bases, and 7 bases lay between the germline ends. Germline CDR1 and CDR2: DFQATT and SNEGSKA (reference sequence). The CDR3 reads CSALTYTGELFF. DNA of the CDR3: TGCAGTGCTCTAACGTACACCGGGGAGCTGTTTTTT.

In this sample, this clonotype turned up many times. The V gene is TRBV12-3 or TRBV12-4, the J gene TRBJ2-2; 7 bases match TRBD2. The trim removed 6 bases at V and 4 bases at J, leaving 5 bases unmatched. This CDR3 spans 14 amino acids. The CDR3 coding sequence is TGTGCCAGCAGGTACCGGGAGGTCACCGGGGAGCTGTTTTTT. Its protein product is CASRYREVTGELFF.

V is TRBV14 and J is TRBJ2-1, with no clear D. This CDR3 has 14 residues. V lost 4 bases to trimming and J lost 6 bases, with 13 bases between them. Germline V gene sequence: CDR1 SGHDN, CDR2 FVKESK. The CDR3 reads CASSPTQGANEQFF. The CDR3 region has the DNA TGTGCCAGCAGCCCCACCCAAGGAGCCAATGAGCAGTTCTTC.

This clonotype came up a few times. This sequence joins TRBV20-1 and TRBJ1-2; D gene uncertain. The V gene lost 3 bases and the J gene lost 7 bases, with 9 bases spanning the gap. Germline loops: CDR1 DFQATT, CDR2 SNEGSKA (reference sequence). This CDR3 is 11 amino acids long. The CDR3 sequence: CSARILGGYTF. As DNA, the CDR3 is TGCAGTGCTAGGATTTTGGGTGGCTACACCTTC.

V gene TRBV15 combines with J gene TRBJ2-5; D may be TRBD1 (6 bases). The CDR3 totals 13 residues. Trimming stripped 4 bases from V and 5 bases from J, with 11 bases between. Germline V gives CDR1 LNHNV, CDR2 YYDKDF (reference sequence). The CDR3 DNA reads as TGTGCCACCAGCATCAGGGGTGCCGAGACCCAGTACTTC. Its protein product is CATSIRGAETQYF.

The chain joins TRBV19 to TRBJ1-5; 9 positions agree with TRBD1. V lost 5 bases, J lost 7 bases, and 12 bases stayed unmatched. Germline lookup yields CDR1 LNHDA and CDR2 SQIVND (reference sequence). The CDR3 is 16 residues long. The CDR3 sequence: CASSWGKGQGEQPQHF. The DNA for the CDR3 is TGTGCCAGTAGTTGGGGGAAGGGACAGGGTGAACAGCCCCAGCATTTT.

The sample holds a few counts of this clonotype. V and J are TRBV28 and TRBJ2-3; D possibly corresponds to TRBD2 (6 bases). Looked up from germline, CDR1 is MDHEN and CDR2 is SYDVKM. The CDR3 has 15 amino acids. The germline V and J ends were trimmed by 3 bases and 6 bases, with 16 bases remaining between them. The CDR3 protein is CASSFRDSGGDTQYF. The DNA for the CDR3 is TGTGCCAGCAGTTTCCGGGATAGCGGAGGTGATACGCAGTATTTT.

This clonotype appeared once. The rearrangement uses TRBV12-3 or TRBV12-4 and TRBJ1-6, with 9 nucleotides matching TRBD1. The CDR3 is 16 amino acids. The ends lost 3 bases at V and 0 bases at J; junction bases unmatched: 0. The CDR3 region has the DNA TGTGCCAGCAGTTTGGACAGGGGCTCCTATAATTCACCCCTCCACTTT. As protein: CASSLDRGSYNSPLHF.